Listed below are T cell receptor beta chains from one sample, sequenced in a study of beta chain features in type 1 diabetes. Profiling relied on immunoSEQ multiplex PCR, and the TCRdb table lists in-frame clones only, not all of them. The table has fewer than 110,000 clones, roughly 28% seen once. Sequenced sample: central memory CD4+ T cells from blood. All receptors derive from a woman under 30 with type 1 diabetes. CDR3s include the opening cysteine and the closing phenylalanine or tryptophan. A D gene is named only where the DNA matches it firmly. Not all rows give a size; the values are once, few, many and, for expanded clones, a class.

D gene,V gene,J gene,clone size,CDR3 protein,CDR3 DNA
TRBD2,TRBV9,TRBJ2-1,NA,CASSATSGNYNEQFF,TGTGCCAGCAGCGCGACTAGCGGGAACTACAATGAGCAGTTCTTC
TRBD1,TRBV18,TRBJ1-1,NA,CASSQRTGGPSANAEAFF,TGTGCCAGCTCACAACGGACAGGGGGACCGTCGGCGAACGCTGAAGCTTTCTTT
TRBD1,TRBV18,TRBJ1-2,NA,CASLPAGQGYGYTF,TGTGCCAGCTTACCCGCGGGACAGGGCTATGGCTACACCTTC
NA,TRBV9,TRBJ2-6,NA,CASSLSNRAGSSGANVLTF,TGTGCCAGCAGCTTATCCAACAGGGCCGGAAGCTCTGGGGCCAACGTCCTGACTTTC
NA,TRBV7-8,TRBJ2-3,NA,CASSLLDTQYF,TGTGCCAGCAGCTTACTAGATACGCAGTATTTT
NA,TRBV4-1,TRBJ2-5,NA,CASSQHGTPQETQYF,TGCGCCAGCAGCCAACATGGGACACCCCAAGAGACCCAGTACTTC
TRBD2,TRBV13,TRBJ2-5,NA,CASRSASGRAETQYF,TGTGCCAGCAGATCCGCTAGCGGGAGGGCAGAGACCCAGTACTTC
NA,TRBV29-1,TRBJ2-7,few,CSVEQGKGFEQYF,TGCAGCGTTGAACAGGGGAAGGGGTTCGAGCAGTACTTC
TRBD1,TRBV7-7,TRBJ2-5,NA,CASSSTGGTETQYF,TGTGCCAGCAGCTCGACAGGGGGCACGGAGACCCAGTACTTC
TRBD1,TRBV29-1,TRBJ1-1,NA,CSVEVGTGTGAFF,TGCAGCGTTGAAGTGGGAACCGGGACAGGGGCTTTCTTT
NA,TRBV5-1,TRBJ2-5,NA,CASSLAGVGETQYF,TGCGCCAGCAGCTTGGCCGGGGTGGGGGAGACCCAGTACTTC
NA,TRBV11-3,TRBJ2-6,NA,CASSSLANVLTF,TGTGCCAGCAGCTCCTTAGCCAACGTCCTGACTTTC
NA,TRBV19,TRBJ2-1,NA,CASSIRGEQFF,TGTGCCAGTAGTATCCGGGGTGAGCAGTTCTTC
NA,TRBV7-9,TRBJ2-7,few,CASSPVEYEQYF,TGTGCCAGCAGTCCAGTGGAGTACGAGCAGTACTTC
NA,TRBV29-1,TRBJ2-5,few,CSVEVGAGGETQYF,TGCAGCGTTGAGGTAGGGGCTGGTGGAGAGACCCAGTACTTC
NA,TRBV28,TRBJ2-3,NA,CASRRTQINTQYF,TGTGCCAGCAGGCGGACACAAATTAATACGCAGTATTTT
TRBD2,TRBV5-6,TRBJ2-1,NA,CASSRGGKGSEQFF,TGTGCCAGCAGCAGGGGAGGGAAGGGGAGTGAGCAGTTCTTC
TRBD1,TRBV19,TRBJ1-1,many,CASSEDRDTEAFF,TGTGCCAGTAGTGAGGACAGGGACACTGAAGCTTTCTTT
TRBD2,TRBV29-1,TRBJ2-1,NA,CSVAKAGGYNEQFF,TGCAGCGTTGCCAAGGCGGGAGGCTACAATGAGCAGTTCTTC
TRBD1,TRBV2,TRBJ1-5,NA,CASSVSRGNQPQHF,TGTGCCAGCAGTGTTAGCAGGGGGAATCAGCCCCAGCATTTT
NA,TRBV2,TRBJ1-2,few,CASSGRGNYGYTF,TGTGCCAGCAGCGGTAGGGGAAACTATGGCTACACCTTC
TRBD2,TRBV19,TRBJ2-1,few,CASRLGTSGRILYNEQFF,TGTGCCAGTAGGCTAGGGACTAGCGGGAGGATCCTGTACAATGAGCAGTTCTTC
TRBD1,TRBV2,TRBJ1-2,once,CASSDDRGGYTF,TGTGCCAGCAGTGACGACAGGGGCGGCTACACCTTC